This TCR beta chain was found in a study of regulatory T cells in long-lasting Graves disease. Whole-study findings and limits: Preferential use of TRBV28, TRBJ1-2 and TRBJ2-5 was seen in persistent disease.

This CDR3 is built from 15 residues. V was pared by 2 bases and J by 0 bases, with 3 bases of the junction left unmatched. The germline V gene encodes CDR1 MGHRA and CDR2 YSYEKL. Time point denoted: newly diagnosed GD, antithyroid drugs for less than 3 months. PBMC RNA served as the TCR library source. Worth noting for this clonotype: Its antigen is unidentified.

Arm-PCR with iRepertoire HTBI primers amplified the CDR3 regions for these TCR beta libraries. TCRdb re-derived calls from the multiplex PCR reads in MiXCR, one entry per CDR3 protein. The repertoire includes a few hundred thousand distinct CDR3 sequences, around 15% of them detected once, and around 21% sits in the top ten. The same specimen was also included in a second study, on T cells in Graves' hyperthyroidism and ophthalmopathy. That paper notes: Graves' hyperthyroidism was deemed stable absent ophthalmopathy progression within 18 months.

The sequence derives from a woman aged 18-35 years with Graves disease. The specimen comprised peripheral blood mononuclear cells (PBMCs), sampled at new diagnosis, from a patient treated with antithyroid drugs. The chain is built from TRBV4-1 and TRBJ2-7; 8 nucleotides agree with TRBD1. The CDR3 spells CASSQWTGSSYEQYF. The CDR3 nucleotides read TGCGCCAGCAGCCAATGGACAGGGAGCTCCTACGAGCAGTACTTC.